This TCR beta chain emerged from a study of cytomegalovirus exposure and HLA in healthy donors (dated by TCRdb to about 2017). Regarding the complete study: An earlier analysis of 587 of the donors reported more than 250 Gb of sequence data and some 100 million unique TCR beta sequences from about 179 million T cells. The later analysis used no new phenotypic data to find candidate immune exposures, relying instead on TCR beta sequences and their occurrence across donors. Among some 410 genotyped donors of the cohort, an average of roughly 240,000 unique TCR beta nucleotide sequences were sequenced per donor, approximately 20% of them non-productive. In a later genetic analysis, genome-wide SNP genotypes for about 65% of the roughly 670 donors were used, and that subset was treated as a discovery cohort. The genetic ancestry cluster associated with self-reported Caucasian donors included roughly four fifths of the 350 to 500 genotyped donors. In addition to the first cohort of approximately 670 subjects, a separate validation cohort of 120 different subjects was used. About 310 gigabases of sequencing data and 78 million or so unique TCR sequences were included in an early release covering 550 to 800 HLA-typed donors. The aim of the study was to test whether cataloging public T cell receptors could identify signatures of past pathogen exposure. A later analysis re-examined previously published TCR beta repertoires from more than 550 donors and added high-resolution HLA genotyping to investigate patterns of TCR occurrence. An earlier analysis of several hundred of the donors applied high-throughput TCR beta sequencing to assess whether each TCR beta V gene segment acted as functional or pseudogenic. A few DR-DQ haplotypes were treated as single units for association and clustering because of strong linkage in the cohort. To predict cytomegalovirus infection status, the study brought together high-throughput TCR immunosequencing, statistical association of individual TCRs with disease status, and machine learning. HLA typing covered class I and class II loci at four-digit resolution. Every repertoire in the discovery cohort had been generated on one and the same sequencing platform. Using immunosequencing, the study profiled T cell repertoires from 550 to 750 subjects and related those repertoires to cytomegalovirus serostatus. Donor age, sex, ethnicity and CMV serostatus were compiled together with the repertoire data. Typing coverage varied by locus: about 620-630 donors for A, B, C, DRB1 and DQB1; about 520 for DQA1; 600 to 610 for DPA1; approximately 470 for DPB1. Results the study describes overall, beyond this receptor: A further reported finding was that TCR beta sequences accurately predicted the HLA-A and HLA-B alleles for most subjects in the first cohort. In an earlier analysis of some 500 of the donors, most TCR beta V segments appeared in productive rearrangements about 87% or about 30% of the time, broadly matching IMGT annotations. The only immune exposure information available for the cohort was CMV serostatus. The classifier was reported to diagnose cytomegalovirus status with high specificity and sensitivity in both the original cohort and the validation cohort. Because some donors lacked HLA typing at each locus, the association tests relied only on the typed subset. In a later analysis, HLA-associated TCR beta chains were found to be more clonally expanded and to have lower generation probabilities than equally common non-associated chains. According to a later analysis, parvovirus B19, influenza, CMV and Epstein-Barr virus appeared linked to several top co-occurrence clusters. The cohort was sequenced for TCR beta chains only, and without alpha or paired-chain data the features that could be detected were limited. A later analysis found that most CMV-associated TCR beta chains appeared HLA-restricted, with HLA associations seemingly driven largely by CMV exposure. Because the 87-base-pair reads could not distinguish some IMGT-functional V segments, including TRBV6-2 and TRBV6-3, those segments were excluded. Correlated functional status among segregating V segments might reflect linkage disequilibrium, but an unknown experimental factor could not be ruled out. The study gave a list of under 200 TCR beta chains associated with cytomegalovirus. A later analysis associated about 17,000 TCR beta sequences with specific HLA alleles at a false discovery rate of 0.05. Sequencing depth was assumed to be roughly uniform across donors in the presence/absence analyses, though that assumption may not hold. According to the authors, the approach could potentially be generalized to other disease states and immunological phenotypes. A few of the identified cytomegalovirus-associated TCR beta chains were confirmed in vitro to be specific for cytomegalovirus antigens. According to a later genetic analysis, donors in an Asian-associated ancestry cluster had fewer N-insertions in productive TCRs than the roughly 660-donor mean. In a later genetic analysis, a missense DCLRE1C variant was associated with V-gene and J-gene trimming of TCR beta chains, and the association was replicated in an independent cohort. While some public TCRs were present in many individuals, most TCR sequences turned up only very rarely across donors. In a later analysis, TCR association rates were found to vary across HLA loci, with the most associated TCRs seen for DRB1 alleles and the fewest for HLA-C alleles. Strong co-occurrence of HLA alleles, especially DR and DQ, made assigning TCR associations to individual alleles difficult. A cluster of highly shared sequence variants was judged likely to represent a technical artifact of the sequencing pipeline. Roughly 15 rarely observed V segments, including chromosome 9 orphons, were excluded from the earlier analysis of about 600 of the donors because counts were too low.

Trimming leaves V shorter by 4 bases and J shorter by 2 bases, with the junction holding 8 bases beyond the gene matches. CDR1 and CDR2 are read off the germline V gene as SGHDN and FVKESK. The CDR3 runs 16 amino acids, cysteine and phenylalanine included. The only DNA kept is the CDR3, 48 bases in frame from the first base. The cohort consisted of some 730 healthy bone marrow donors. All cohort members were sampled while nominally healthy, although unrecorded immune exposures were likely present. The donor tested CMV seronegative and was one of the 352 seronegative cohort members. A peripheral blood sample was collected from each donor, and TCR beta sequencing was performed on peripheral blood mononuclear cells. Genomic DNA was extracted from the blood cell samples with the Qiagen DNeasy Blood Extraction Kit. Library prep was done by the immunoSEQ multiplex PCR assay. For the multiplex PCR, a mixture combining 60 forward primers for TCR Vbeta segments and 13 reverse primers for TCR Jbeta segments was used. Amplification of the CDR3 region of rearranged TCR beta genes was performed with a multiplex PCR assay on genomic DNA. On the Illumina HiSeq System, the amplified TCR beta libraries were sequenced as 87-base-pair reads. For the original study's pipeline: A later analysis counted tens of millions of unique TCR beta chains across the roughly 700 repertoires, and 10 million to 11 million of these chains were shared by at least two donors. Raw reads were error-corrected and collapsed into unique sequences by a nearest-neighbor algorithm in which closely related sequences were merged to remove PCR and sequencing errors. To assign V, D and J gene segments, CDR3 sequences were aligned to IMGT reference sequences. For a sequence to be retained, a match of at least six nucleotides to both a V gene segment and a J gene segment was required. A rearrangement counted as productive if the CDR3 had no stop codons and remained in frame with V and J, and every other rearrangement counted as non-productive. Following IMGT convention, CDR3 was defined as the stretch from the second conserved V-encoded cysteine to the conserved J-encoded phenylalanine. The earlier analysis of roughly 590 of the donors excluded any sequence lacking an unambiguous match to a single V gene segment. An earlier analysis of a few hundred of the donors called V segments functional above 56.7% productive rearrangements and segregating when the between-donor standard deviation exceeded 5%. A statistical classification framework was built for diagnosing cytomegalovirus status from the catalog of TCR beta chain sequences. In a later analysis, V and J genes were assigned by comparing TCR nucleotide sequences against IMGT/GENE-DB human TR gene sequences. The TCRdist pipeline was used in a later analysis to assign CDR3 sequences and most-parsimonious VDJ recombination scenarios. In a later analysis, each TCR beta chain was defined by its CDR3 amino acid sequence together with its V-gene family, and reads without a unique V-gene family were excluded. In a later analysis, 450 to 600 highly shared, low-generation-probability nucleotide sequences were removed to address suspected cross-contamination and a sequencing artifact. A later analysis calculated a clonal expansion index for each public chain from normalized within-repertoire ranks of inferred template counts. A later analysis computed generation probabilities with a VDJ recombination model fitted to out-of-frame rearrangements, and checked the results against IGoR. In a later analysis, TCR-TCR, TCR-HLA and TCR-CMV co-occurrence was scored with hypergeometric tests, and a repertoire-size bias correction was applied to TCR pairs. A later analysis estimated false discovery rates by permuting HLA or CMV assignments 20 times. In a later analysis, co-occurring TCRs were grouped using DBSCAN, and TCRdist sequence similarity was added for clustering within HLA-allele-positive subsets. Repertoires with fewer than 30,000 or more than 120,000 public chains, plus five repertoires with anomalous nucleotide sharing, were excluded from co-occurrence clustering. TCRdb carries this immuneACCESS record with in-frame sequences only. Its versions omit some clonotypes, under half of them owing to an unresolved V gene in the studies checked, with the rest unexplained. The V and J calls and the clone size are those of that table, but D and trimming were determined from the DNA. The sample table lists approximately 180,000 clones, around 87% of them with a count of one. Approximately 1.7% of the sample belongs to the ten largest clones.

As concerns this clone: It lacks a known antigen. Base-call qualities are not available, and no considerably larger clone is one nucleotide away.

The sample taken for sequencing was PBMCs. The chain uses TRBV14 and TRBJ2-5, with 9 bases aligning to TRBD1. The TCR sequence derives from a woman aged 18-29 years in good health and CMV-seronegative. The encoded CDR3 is CASSPSPGQGQETQYF. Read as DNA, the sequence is TGTGCCAGCAGCCCTTCCCCGGGACAGGGTCAAGAGACCCAGTACTTC.